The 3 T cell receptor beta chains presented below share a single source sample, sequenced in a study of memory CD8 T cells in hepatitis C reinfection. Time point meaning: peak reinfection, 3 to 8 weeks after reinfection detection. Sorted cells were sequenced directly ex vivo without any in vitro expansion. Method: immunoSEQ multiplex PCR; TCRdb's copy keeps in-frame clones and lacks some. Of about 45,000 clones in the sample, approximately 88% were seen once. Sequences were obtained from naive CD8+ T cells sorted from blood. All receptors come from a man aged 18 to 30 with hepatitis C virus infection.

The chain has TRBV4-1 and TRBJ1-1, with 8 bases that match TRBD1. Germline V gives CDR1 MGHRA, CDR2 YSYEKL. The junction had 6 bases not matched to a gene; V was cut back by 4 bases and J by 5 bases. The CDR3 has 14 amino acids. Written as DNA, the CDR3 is TGCGCCAGCAGCCCCGGACAGGGCTATACTGAAGCTTTCTTT. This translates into CASSPGQGYTEAFF.

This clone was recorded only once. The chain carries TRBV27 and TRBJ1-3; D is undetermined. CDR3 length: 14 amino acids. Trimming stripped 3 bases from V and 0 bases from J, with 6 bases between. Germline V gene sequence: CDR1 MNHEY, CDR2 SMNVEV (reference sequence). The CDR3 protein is CASSLRPSGNTIYF. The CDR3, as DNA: TGTGCCAGCAGTTTGAGGCCCTCTGGAAACACCATATATTTT.

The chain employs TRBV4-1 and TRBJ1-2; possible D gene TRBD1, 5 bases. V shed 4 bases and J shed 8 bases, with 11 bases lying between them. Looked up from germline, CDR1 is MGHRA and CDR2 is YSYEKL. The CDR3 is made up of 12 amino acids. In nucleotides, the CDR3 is TGCGCCAGCAGCCCTACAGGTTGGGGCTACACCTTC. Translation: CASSPTGWGYTF.